One sample yielded the 7 T cell receptor beta chains listed below, sequenced in a study of OX40 agonist ivuxolimab in advanced cancers. Here immunoSEQ multiplex PCR was the method, and the copy in TCRdb shows in-frame clones only, minus some. The table shows 50,000 to 85,000 clones, with 85% occurring only once. The sample in question was CD4+ or CD8+ T cells sorted from blood, obtained in a trial of the OX40 agonist ivuxolimab. These receptors all stem from an adult with an advanced solid tumor such as melanoma, head and neck, liver or kidney cancer.

This chain joins TRBV7-8 and TRBJ2-5, with 8 bases fitting TRBD1. Germline V CDR1 and CDR2: SGHVS, FQNEAQ. The CDR3 covers 13 residues. Losses at the gene ends were 4 bases for V and 3 bases for J; bases not matched to a gene: 1. The CDR3 bases are TGTGCCAGCAGCTGGACAGGGAAAGAGACCCAGTACTTC. Translating it yields CASSWTGKETQYF.

This sequence joins TRBV7-3 and TRBJ1-1; D gene unclear. This CDR3 comprises 15 residues. V was trimmed by 5 bases and J by 1 base, leaving 14 bases between them. The germline CDR1 and CDR2 sequences are SGHTA and FQGTGA. This CDR3 is CASSPISGRNTEAFF. CDR3 nucleotides: TGTGCCAGCAGCCCCATATCTGGGCGGAACACTGAAGCTTTCTTT.

The gene calls are TRBV7-3 and TRBJ2-1, with a possible D match to TRBD2 (5 bases). CDR3 length: 15 residues. From germline, CDR1 is SGHTA and CDR2 FQGTGA. V lost 3 bases, J lost 3 bases, and 12 bases lay in between. In DNA, the CDR3 is TGTGCCAGCAGCTTCAGCGGCCAAAGCTACAATGAGCAGTTCTTC. Translating gives CASSFSGQSYNEQFF.

The chain is built from TRBV30 and TRBJ1-2; tentative D call: TRBD1 (5 bases). V was pared by 3 bases and J by 8 bases, with 16 bases between. The CDR3 is 13 amino acids. Germline V lookup: CDR1 GTSNPN, CDR2 SVGIG (reference sequence). The CDR3 coding sequence is TGTGCCTGGAGGGGGCAGGGTTTCGGCGGCTACACCTTC. Translation gives CAWRGQGFGGYTF.

This clone was picked up a small number of times. CDR3 amino acids: CASSLGLVTGAGNEQFF. CDR3 DNA sequence: TGTGCCAGCAGCTTGGGTTTGGTGACAGGGGCAGGTAATGAGCAGTTCTTC. The gene calls are TRBV7-8 and TRBJ2-1; 8 nucleotides align to TRBD1. Per germline, CDR1 SGHVS and CDR2 FQNEAQ. V trimming: 3 bases; J trimming: 7 bases; junction bases outside the gene matches: 14. CDR3 length equals 17 residues.

The sample holds a few counts of this clone. This chain uses TRBV29-1 with TRBJ2-2; D unresolved. V was trimmed by 7 bases and J by 7 bases, leaving 10 bases between them. Germline V lookup: CDR1 SQVTM, CDR2 ANQGSEA. CDR3 length equals 11 residues. In nucleotides, the CDR3 is TGCAGCGCGTTTGTGGTCGGGGAGCTGTTTTTT. Translation gives CSAFVVGELFF.

The rearrangement joins TRBV11-3 to TRBJ2-7, with D perhaps TRBD1 (6 bases). Between the trimmed V and J ends, which lost 0 bases and 0 bases, there was a span of 9 bases. This CDR3 region has 15 residues. Looked up from germline, CDR1 is SGHNT and CDR2 is YENEEA. For the CDR3, the DNA is TGTGCCAGCAGCTTAGATAGGGGGAGCTCCTACGAGCAGTACTTC. As protein: CASSLDRGSSYEQYF.